These 31 T cell receptor beta chains came from one sample sequenced in a study of breast tumors, draining lymph nodes, adjacent tissues. TCRdb re-called the multiplex PCR reads with MiXCR, one entry per CDR3 protein. The table has around 230,000 distinct CDR3 sequences, about 34% seen once. Samples came from axillary lymph nodes draining the breast cancer. Input material: axillary lymph node tissue. These receptors were taken from a female donor with breast cancer. Some clones in this sample may be carry-over from other donors' samples.

The table lists this clonotype with many counts. Germline and junction disagree at one end, which may indicate a read error. The V and J genes are TRBV6-5 and TRBJ2-1; D assignment may be TRBD1 or TRBD2 (5 bases each). The germline V gene encodes CDR1 MNHEY and CDR2 SVGAGI. The CDR3 extends over 12 amino acids. The CDR3 DNA sequence: TGTGCCAGCAGTCCTGGGACCTGGCGTGTGGTCTTC. Its translation: CASSPGTWRVVF.

This clonotype was found many times. This chain uses TRBV19 with TRBJ2-7; 7 bases fit TRBD2. Germline V gene data show CDR1 as LNHDA and CDR2 as SQIVND (reference sequence). CDR3 length: 14 residues. J was trimmed by 0 bases and V by 7 bases; bases with no gene match: 6. The CDR3 here is CASTRAGNSYEQYF. CDR3 bases: TGTGCCAGTACCAGAGCGGGAAACTCCTACGAGCAGTACTTC.

V gene TRBV11-1 combines with J gene TRBJ2-1; no clear D gene. The germline gives CDR1 SGHAT, CDR2 FQDESV (reference sequence). CDR3 size: 16 residues. Trimming took 7 bases from V and 3 from J, leaving 19 bases between them. The CDR3 region is CASTTGRTSFYNEQFF. The CDR3 DNA follows: TGTGCCAGCACCACTGGAAGGACCAGTTTCTACAATGAGCAGTTCTTC.

A remark on this clonotype: A much larger clone sits a single nucleotide away, making a read error possible. Given the absence of the conserved phenylalanine or tryptophan at the CDR3 end, a read error is likely. V gene TRBV7-2 combines with J gene TRBJ1-2; TRBD1 aligns across 12 bases. This CDR3 has 14 amino acids. Trimming removed 3 bases from V and 7 bases from J; junction bases left unmatched: 3. In germline, CDR1 is SGHTA, CDR2 FQGNSA. The CDR3 sequence is CASSFGDRGRGYTL. The CDR3 DNA is TGTGCCAGCAGCTTTGGGGACAGGGGGCGTGGCTACACCCTC.

This clonotype was found many times. The chain combines TRBV4-3 with TRBJ2-1; 9 bases fit TRBD1. Germline values: CDR1 LGHNA, CDR2 YSLEER. V shed 1 base and J 4 bases; nucleotides not matched to a gene: 8. The CDR3 is 17 amino acids. The CDR3: CASSQGVTGQGYNEQFF. The DNA of the CDR3 is TGCGCCAGCAGCCAAGGGGTCACGGGACAGGGATACAATGAGCAGTTCTTC.

This clonotype was seen at least ten times. The genes are TRBV20-1 and TRBJ2-7, with D hard to call. V was pared by 0 bases and J by 2 bases, with 14 bases between. The CDR3 spans 15 residues. CDR1 is DFQATT, CDR2 SNEGSKA, per germline (reference sequence). CDR3 sequence: CSARDRAGYTYEQYF. CDR3 sequence (DNA): TGCAGTGCTAGAGATAGGGCAGGATATACCTACGAGCAGTACTTC.

The chain combines TRBV19 with TRBJ1-3; 7 nucleotides agree with TRBD1. The V and J ends lost 1 base and 0 bases, in that order; junction bases with no gene match: 9. CDR1 and CDR2 from the germline V gene are LNHDA and SQIVND (reference sequence). This CDR3 has 18 residues. The CDR3 protein is CASSIVGQPLTSGNTIYF. Written as DNA, the CDR3 is TGTGCCAGTAGTATAGTGGGACAGCCTCTCACCTCTGGAAACACCATATATTTT.

The CDR3 protein is CSARDRARGGETQHF. DNA for the CDR3: TGCAGTGCTAGAGATCGAGCCAGGGGAGGAGAGACCCAGCATTTT. V and J are TRBV20-1 and TRBJ1-5; tentatively, D is TRBD1 (6 bases). V lost 0 bases and J 11 bases, leaving 20 bases between the germline ends. Germline V CDR1 and CDR2: DFQATT, SNEGSKA (reference sequence). This CDR3 has 15 residues.

In the case of this clonotype: This may arise from a read error, as a much more abundant clone is one base away. The rearrangement links TRBV20-1 to TRBJ2-3, with D maybe TRBD2 (6 bases). Per germline, CDR1 DFQATT and CDR2 SNEGSKA (reference sequence). CDR3 length equals 13 residues. The CDR3 nucleotides read TGCAGTGCTTTGGCTAACCGGGAGTATACGCGGTATTTT. Residues: CSALANREYTRYF.

The CDR3 is CASSLGDSLPSGNTGELFF. For the CDR3, the DNA is TGCGCCAGCAGCTTGGGGGACAGCCTTCCCTCTGGAAACACCGGGGAGCTGTTTTTT. V and J are TRBV5-1 and TRBJ2-2; 7 nucleotides line up with TRBD1. Germline assignment: CDR1 SGHRS and CDR2 YFSETQ. The junction had 13 bases not matched to a gene; V was cut back by 0 bases and J by 2 bases. The length of the CDR3 is 19 residues.

The chain joins TRBV7-2 to TRBJ2-1, with a tentative D call TRBD1 (6 bases). With 5 bases removed from V and 8 bases from J, the gap between germline ends came to 19 bases. Germline V gene sequence: CDR1 SGHTA, CDR2 FQGNSA. The CDR3 has 15 amino acids. The chain's CDR3 is CASSPKRGTVDEQFF. The CDR3 nucleotides read TGTGCCAGCAGCCCAAAGAGGGGGACGGTGGATGAGCAGTTCTTC.

This chain connects TRBV7-3 to TRBJ2-4; 11 nucleotides align to TRBD2. Germline CDR1 reads SGHTA; CDR2 reads FQGTGA. V trimming: 2 bases; J trimming: 2 bases; junction bases outside the gene matches: 8. The CDR3 sequence is 18 residues long. Written as DNA, the CDR3 is TGTGCCAGCAGCTTACGGTCTAGCGGGGGGCTGACCAAAAACATTCAGTACTTC. Its protein product is CASSLRSSGGLTKNIQYF.

The genes are TRBV19 and TRBJ2-5, with TRBD1 matching over 8 bases. Per the germline V gene, CDR1 is LNHDA and CDR2 is SQIVND (reference sequence). The CDR3 sequence is 15 residues long. Trimming cost V 5 bases and J 4 bases; bases outside gene matches: 9. The CDR3 reads CASSPGQGVGETQYF. The CDR3 bases are TGTGCCAGTAGTCCCGGACAGGGAGTGGGAGAGACCCAGTACTTC.

This clonotype was observed a few times. The rearrangement joins TRBV20-1 to TRBJ2-7; 7 nucleotides line up with TRBD1. Germline V lookup: CDR1 DFQATT, CDR2 SNEGSKA (reference sequence). V lost 1 base, J lost 7 bases, and 13 bases stayed unmatched. This CDR3 spans 15 amino acids. This CDR3 reads CSARGRQGNTGEQYF. CDR3 nucleotides: TGCAGTGCTAGAGGGCGACAGGGTAACACCGGGGAGCAGTACTTC.

In this sample, this clonotype turned up many times. The chain couples TRBV7-9 to TRBJ1-4; 7 nucleotides line up with TRBD1. Losses at the gene ends were 5 bases for V and 9 bases for J; bases not matched to a gene: 15. The CDR3 loop spans 16 amino acids. Germline loops: CDR1 SEHNR, CDR2 FQNEAQ (reference sequence). The CDR3 spells CASSQLLDRNYKKLFF. In DNA form, the CDR3 reads TGTGCCAGCAGCCAACTCTTGGACAGGAATTATAAAAAACTGTTTTTT.

This clonotype was seen repeatedly, ten times or more. CDR3 in amino acids: CASSVGGFSLNTIYF. CDR3 DNA sequence: TGTGCCAGCAGCGTAGGGGGCTTTTCCCTGAACACCATATATTTT. The chain has TRBV9 and TRBJ1-3; possible D gene TRBD1, 5 bases. The CDR3 is 15 amino acids. Germline assignment: CDR1 SGDLS and CDR2 YYNGEE. V was shortened by 0 bases and J by 7 bases, with 14 bases between the two germline ends.

This clonotype was seen at least ten times. The chain joins TRBV6-5 to TRBJ2-1, with D tentatively TRBD1 (6 bases). Germline CDR1 is MNHEY and CDR2 is SVGAGI. The CDR3 extends over 14 amino acids. With 2 bases removed from V and 9 bases from J, the gap between germline ends came to 14 bases. The CDR3 DNA sequence: TGTGCCAGCAGTTACACCGGACAGAGTCGTGAGCAGTTCTTC. Protein product: CASSYTGQSREQFF.

In this sample, this clonotype turned up a few times. This may arise from a read error, as a much more abundant clone is one base away. This rearrangement joins TRBV7-6 to TRBJ2-2; 10 nucleotides line up with TRBD2. CDR3 size: 18 residues. From germline, CDR1 is SGHVS and CDR2 FNYEAQ. J was trimmed by 4 bases and V by 4 bases; bases with no gene match: 12. The CDR3 here is CASSSGASGSSRTGELFF. CDR3 sequence (DNA): TGTGCCAGCAGCTCCGGGGCTAGCGGGAGTTCGCGCACCGGGGAGCTGTTTTTT.

This clonotype was counted once. A read error may be the cause here, since a much bigger clone is one base away. This chain joins TRBV6-5 and TRBJ2-1; a possible D gene is TRBD2 (6 bases). The CDR3 has 14 residues. Looked up from germline, CDR1 is MNHEY and CDR2 is SVGAGI. The chain's CDR3 is CATSARGSYNEPFF. CDR3 DNA sequence: TGTGCCACCAGTGCACGGGGGTCCTACAATGAGCCGTTCTTC.

This clonotype appeared many times. The rearrangement uses TRBV19 and TRBJ2-2, with D unclear. Germline CDR1 LNHDA, CDR2 SQIVND (reference sequence). V shed 9 bases and J shed 0 bases, with 8 bases lying between them. The CDR3 consists of 13 residues. CDR3 sequence: CASPDSNTGELFF. The CDR3 region has the DNA TGTGCCAGCCCAGACTCGAACACCGGGGAGCTGTTTTTT.

This clonotype came up many times. This chain joins TRBV12-3 or TRBV12-4 and TRBJ2-2; no reliable D call. V lost 6 bases to trimming and J lost 4 bases, with 3 bases between them. The CDR3 consists of 11 residues. The CDR3 nucleotides are TGTGCCAGCAGCTTCACCGGGGAGCTGTTTTTT. Translated, it gives CASSFTGELFF.

The rearrangement uses TRBV24-1 and TRBJ1-5; no clear D gene. The germline V gene has CDR1 KGHDR and CDR2 SFDVKD. The length of the CDR3 is 13 residues. Trimming took 5 bases from V and 9 from J, leaving 13 bases between them. CDR3 amino acids: CATSVAGSRPQHF. CDR3 nucleotides: TGTGCCACCAGTGTGGCGGGCTCTCGGCCCCAGCATTTT.

This clonotype has just a few counts. V gene TRBV30 combines with J gene TRBJ2-5; TRBD1 matches at 7 bases. Germline V gene data show CDR1 as GTSNPN and CDR2 as SVGIG (reference sequence). The CDR3 totals 13 residues. J gave up 5 bases and V 0 bases, and 3 bases lay outside the gene matches. Here the CDR3 DNA reads TGTGCCTGGAGTGTACTCAGGGGGGAGACCCAGTACTTC. It translates to CAWSVLRGETQYF.

In this sample, this clonotype turned up a few times. J is TRBJ2-5 and V is TRBV5-6, with 7 bases matching TRBD1. V lost 2 bases, J lost 9 bases, and 10 bases stayed unmatched. The CDR3 spans 14 residues. Germline loops: CDR1 SGHDT, CDR2 YYEEEE. The CDR3 spells CASSFGQATDSQYF. The CDR3 DNA follows: TGTGCCAGCAGCTTTGGACAGGCGACAGACTCCCAGTACTTC.

This clonotype has at least ten counts. This chain links TRBV20-1 with TRBJ2-1; tentatively, D is TRBD1 or TRBD2 (6 bases each). This CDR3 spans 16 amino acids. CDR1 is DFQATT and CDR2 is SNEGSKA in the germline V gene (reference sequence). V lost 3 bases and J 6 bases, leaving 21 bases between the germline ends. The CDR3: CSASRGNGRSVNEQFF. The CDR3 DNA reads TGCAGTGCTAGTAGGGGGAACGGGAGATCAGTCAATGAGCAGTTCTTC.

V gene TRBV24-1 combines with J gene TRBJ2-3, with a possible D match to TRBD2 (7 bases). Trimming stripped 7 bases from V and 3 bases from J, with 13 bases between. The germline CDR1 and CDR2 sequences are KGHDR and SFDVKD. CDR3 length equals 14 residues. DNA for the CDR3: TGTGCCACCAGCCTGGGGGGGCGAACAGATACGCAGTATTTT. It specifies CATSLGGRTDTQYF.

The J gene is TRBJ1-4, the V gene TRBV29-1, with D possibly matching TRBD1 (6 bases). This CDR3 contains 14 residues. Germline V gene lookup returns CDR1 SQVTM and CDR2 ANQGSEA. V was shortened by 8 bases and J by 7 bases, with 20 bases between the two germline ends. The CDR3 spells CSTIAGGGPEKLFF. CDR3 nucleotide sequence: TGCAGCACCATAGCGGGAGGGGGGCCTGAAAAACTGTTTTTT.

Details on this clonotype: A much bigger clone sits one base away, suggesting this may be a read error. As the CDR3 is not closed by the conserved phenylalanine or tryptophan, this likely results from a read error. Because the CDR3's place on the DNA is in doubt, the DNA is left out and the CDR3 is given as listed by TCRdb. The chain links TRBV7-2 to TRBJ1-2; no check of the table's D call, TRBD1, against the DNA was made. Both ends counted, the CDR3 spans 15 residues. Per the germline V gene, CDR1 is SGHTA and CDR2 is FQGNSA. The CDR3 region is CASSTRQRALYGYPL.

The chain carries TRBV20-1 and TRBJ1-2; maybe TRBD1 (5 bases). Per the germline V gene, CDR1 is DFQATT and CDR2 is SNEGSKA (reference sequence). The CDR3 is made up of 19 amino acids. V lost 3 bases and J 0 bases, leaving 26 bases between the germline ends. The CDR3, as DNA: TGCAGTGCTAGTCTCACCGGCGCCGGGACTCAACTCTCTAACTATGGCTACACCTTC. Residues: CSASLTGAGTQLSNYGYTF.

The chain combines TRBV29-1 with TRBJ2-7; perhaps TRBD1 as D (5 bases). This CDR3 spans 16 amino acids. Germline values: CDR1 SQVTM, CDR2 ANQGSEA. Trimming shortened V by 3 bases and J by 2 bases, and 20 bases separated the two germline ends. For the CDR3, the DNA is TGCAGCGTTGATGTCACCCCAAGGGGCGGTACCTACGAGCAGTACTTC. Translated, it gives CSVDVTPRGGTYEQYF.

This clonotype was detected ten times or more. The chain combines TRBV20-1 with TRBJ2-6; D is unresolved. Between the trimmed V and J ends, which lost 1 base and 0 bases, there was a span of 10 bases. Germline V gene lookup returns CDR1 DFQATT and CDR2 SNEGSKA (reference sequence). The length of the CDR3 is 16 residues. CDR3 protein: CSARVPQVSGANVLTF. In DNA form, the CDR3 reads TGCAGTGCTAGAGTCCCCCAGGTCTCTGGGGCCAACGTCCTGACTTTC.